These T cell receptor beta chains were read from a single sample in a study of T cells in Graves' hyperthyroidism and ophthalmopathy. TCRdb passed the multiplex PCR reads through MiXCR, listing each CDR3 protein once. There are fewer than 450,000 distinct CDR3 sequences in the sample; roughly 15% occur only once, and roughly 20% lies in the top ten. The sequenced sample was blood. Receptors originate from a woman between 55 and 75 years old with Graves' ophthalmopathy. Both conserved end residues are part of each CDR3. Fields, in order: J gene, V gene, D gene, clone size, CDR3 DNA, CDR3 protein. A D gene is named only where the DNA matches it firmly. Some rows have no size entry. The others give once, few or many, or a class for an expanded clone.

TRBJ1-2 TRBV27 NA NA TGTGCCAGCAGGGGTTCCGGGGCCTCCGTCTATGGCTACACCTTC CASRGSGASVYGYTF
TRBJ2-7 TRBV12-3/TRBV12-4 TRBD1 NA TGTGCCAGCAGTTTAGCGCCCGGGACAGGGGGTGGTGAGCAGTACTTC CASSLAPGTGGGEQYF
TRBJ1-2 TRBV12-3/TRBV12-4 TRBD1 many TGTGCCAGCAATAAGGGGGCGACGGGCTACACCTTC CASNKGATGYTF
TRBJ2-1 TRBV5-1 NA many TGCGCCAGCAGCCCTGAGGGTTGGGGTTTCAATGAGCAGTTCTTC CASSPEGWGFNEQFF
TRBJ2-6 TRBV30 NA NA TGTGCTTCTCTCCCGGTTTCTGGGGCCAACGTCCTGACTTTC CASLPVSGANVLTF
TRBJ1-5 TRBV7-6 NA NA TGTGCCAGCAGCTCCCGGCCGGGGGGCGGGCAGCCCCAGCATTTT CASSSRPGGGQPQHF
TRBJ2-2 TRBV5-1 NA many TGCGCCAGCAGCTTGGATGTGCCCGGGGAGCTGTTTTTT CASSLDVPGELFF
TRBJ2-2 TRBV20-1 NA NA TGCAGTGCCAAACCGCAGACCGGGGAGCTGTTTTTT CSAKPQTGELFF
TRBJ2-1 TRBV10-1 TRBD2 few TGCGCCAGCAGTGAATTCGCTGGTCTAGCGGCGTACAATGAGCAGTTCTTC CASSEFAGLAAYNEQFF
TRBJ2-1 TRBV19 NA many TGTGCCAGTAACGCCTTTATAGCGCCTCATGAGCAGTTCTTC CASNAFIAPHEQFF
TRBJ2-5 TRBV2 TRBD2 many TGTGCCAGCAGTAGGATGGCGGGAGTGAGCCCCCAGTACTTC CASSRMAGVSPQYF
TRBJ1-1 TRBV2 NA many TGTGCCAGCACCGGGGCCCGGGGGGGAACTGAAGCTTTCTTT CASTGARGGTEAFF
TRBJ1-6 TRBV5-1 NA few TGCGCCAGCAGCTCCGGACAGAGCTCCTATAATTCACCCCTCCACTTT CASSSGQSSYNSPLHF
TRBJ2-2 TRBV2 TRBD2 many TGTGCCAGCAGAACTAGCGGGGGCACCGGGGAGCTGTTTTTT CASRTSGGTGELFF
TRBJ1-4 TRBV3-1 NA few TGTGCCAGCAGCCAAGATCGGCCGGGGAATGAAAAACTGTTTTTT CASSQDRPGNEKLFF
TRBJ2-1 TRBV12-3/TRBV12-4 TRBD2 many TGTGCCAGCCTCGGGACTAGCGGGAAAGCGCTATACAATGAGCAGTTCTTC CASLGTSGKALYNEQFF
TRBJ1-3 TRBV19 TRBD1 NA TGTGCCAGTAGTATCGGACAGGTATCTGGAAACACCATATATTTT CASSIGQVSGNTIYF
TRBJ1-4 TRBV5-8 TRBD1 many TGTGCCAGCAGCCAGACAGGGCGGGATGAAAAACTGTTTTTT CASSQTGRDEKLFF
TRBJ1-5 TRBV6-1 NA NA TGTGCCAGCAGTGACAGACAGATTTATAGCAATCAGCCCCAGCATTTT CASSDRQIYSNQPQHF
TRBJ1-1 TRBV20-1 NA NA TGCAGTGCTAGGGAGACTAGGGGCGCGTTGGGCACTGAAGCTTTCTTT CSARETRGALGTEAFF
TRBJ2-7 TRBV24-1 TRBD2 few TGTGCCACCAGTGATACGACTAGCGGGATCAATGAGCAGTACTTC CATSDTTSGINEQYF
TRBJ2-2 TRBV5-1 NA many TGCGCCAGCAGCTTGGAGGGCCTGGGCACCGGGGAGCTGTTTTTT CASSLEGLGTGELFF
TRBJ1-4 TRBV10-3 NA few TGTGCCATCAGTGAGACGAGATCCACTAATGAAAAACTGTTTTTT CAISETRSTNEKLFF
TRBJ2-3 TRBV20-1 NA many TGCAGTGGGGGTTCGGGATTCACAGATACGCAGTATTTT CSGGSGFTDTQYF
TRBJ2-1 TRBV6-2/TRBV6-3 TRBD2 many TGTGCCAGCAGTACCAAAGGGACTAGCGGGAGGGGCTCCTACAATGAGCAGTTCTTC CASSTKGTSGRGSYNEQFF
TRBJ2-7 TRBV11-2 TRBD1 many TGTGCCAGCAGCCGACAGGGGGTTTACGAGCAGTACTTC CASSRQGVYEQYF
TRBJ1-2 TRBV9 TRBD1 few TGTGCCAGCAGCGGGGACAGTTGGAATGGCTACACCTTC CASSGDSWNGYTF
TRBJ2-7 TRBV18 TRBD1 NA TGTGCCAGCTCACCAAAACAGGGGAGCGAGCAGTACTTC CASSPKQGSEQYF
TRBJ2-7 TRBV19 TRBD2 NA TGTGCCAGCTCCCAACTAGCGGGAGTGCATGAGCAGTACTTC CASSQLAGVHEQYF
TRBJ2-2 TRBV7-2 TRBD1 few TGTGCCAGCAGCATTACAGGGGATAGTACCGGGGAGCTGTTTTTT CASSITGDSTGELFF
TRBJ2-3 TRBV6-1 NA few TGTGCCAGCAGTTCTTTAGCTTCAGATACGCAGTATTTT CASSSLASDTQYF
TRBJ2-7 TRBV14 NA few TGTGCCAGCAGCCAAGGTCGGCGGGGTTCCTACGGGCAGTACTTC CASSQGRRGSYGQYF
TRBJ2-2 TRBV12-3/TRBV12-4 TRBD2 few TGTGCCAGCAGCCGTCAGCTAGCGGACGGGACCGGGGAGCTGTTTTTT CASSRQLADGTGELFF
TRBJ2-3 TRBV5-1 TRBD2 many TGCGCCAGCAGCTTGCAACTAGCGGGAGGACTCACAGATACGCAGTATTTT CASSLQLAGGLTDTQYF
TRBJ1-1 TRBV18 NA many TGTGCCAGCTCACCCGCGGGTGAAGCTTTCTTT CASSPAGEAFF
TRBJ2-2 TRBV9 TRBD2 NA TGTGCCAGCAGCCCGGGGGGGGGGCCGACCGAGGAGCTGTTTTTT CASSPGGGPTEELFF
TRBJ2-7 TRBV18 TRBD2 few TGTGCCAGCTCACCCCGTCGCGGGAGGATATACGAGCAGTACTTC CASSPRRGRIYEQYF
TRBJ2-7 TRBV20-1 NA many TGCAGTGCTAGTTTGACGTCTAGCTACGAGCAGTACTTC CSASLTSSYEQYF
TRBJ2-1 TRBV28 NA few TGTGCCAGCGGAGAGCGTTCAGGAGGGTCCTACAATGAGCAGTTCTTC CASGERSGGSYNEQFF
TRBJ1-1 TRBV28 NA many TGTGCCAGCAGTTGGCTAGGGGCGGCCACTGAAGCTTTCTTT CASSWLGAATEAFF
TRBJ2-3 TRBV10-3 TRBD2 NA TGTGCCATCCAGCGGGAGGCCCTTAGCACAGATACGCAGTATTTT CAIQREALSTDTQYF
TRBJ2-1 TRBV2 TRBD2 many TGTGCCAGCAGTGAAACTAGCGGGAGGGTGGTTGAGCAGTTCTTC CASSETSGRVVEQFF
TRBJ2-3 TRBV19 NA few TGTGCCAGTAGTGCCAGGGTGAGGACAGATACGCAGTATTTT CASSARVRTDTQYF
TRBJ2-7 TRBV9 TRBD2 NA TGTGCCAGCAGCGTCGGACTAGCGGACTCCTACGAGCAGTACTTC CASSVGLADSYEQYF
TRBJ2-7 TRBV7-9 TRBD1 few TGTGCCAGCAGCGCCAGGGGGCCCGAGCAGTACTTC CASSARGPEQYF
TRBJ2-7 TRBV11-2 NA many TGTGCCAGCAGCCCTCAGGGGGGGAGCTCCTACGAGCAGTACTTC CASSPQGGSSYEQYF
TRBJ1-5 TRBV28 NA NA TGTGCCAGCAGGATGGGACAAAGCAATCAGCCCCAGCATTTT CASRMGQSNQPQHF